These 16 T cell receptor beta chains were sequenced from one sample in a study of T cell repertoires in cytomegalovirus infection. What these receptors recognize is not known. TCRdb re-analysed the reads in MiXCR, keeping a single row per CDR3 protein. The table includes nearly 700,000 distinct CDR3 sequences, around 35% detected once. The sample here was cultured PBMCs, taken from culture after CMV antigen stimulation. These receptors originate from a human donor in good health (CMV status not recorded). Some clones in this sample may be carry-over from other donors' samples.

The rearrangement joins TRBV11-2 to TRBJ2-1; TRBD1 or TRBD2 may be the D gene (5 bases each). This CDR3 has 14 amino acids. V was pared by 8 bases and J by 4 bases, with 15 bases between. Looked up from germline, CDR1 is SGHAT and CDR2 is FQNNGV. This CDR3 is CASSRDQRYNEQFF. The CDR3 region has the DNA TGTGCCAGCTCCCGGGACCAGCGGTACAATGAGCAGTTCTTC. Full variable domain (rest looked up from reference TRBV11-2 and TRBJ2-1): EAGVAQSPRYKIIEKRQSVAFWCNPISGHATLYWYQQILGQGPKLLIQFQNNGVVDDSQLPKDRFSAERLKGVDSTLKIQPAKLEDSAVYLCASSRDQRYNEQFFGPGTRLTVL.

The chain uses TRBV6-2 or TRBV6-3 and TRBJ1-5; D is undetermined. Germline V gene data show CDR1 as MNHEY and CDR2 as SVGEGT. This CDR3 is 17 amino acids long. Trimming shortened V by 6 bases and J by 4 bases, and 22 bases separated the two germline ends. DNA for the CDR3: TGTGCCAGCAGGCCCTCCGAGAGAGGCCCGCAGAATCAGCCCCAGCATTTT. Its protein is CASRPSERGPQNQPQHF.

This sequence joins TRBV5-6 and TRBJ1-4; 7 bases line up with TRBD1. Germline assignment: CDR1 SGHDT and CDR2 YYEEEE. Trimming took 4 bases from V and 8 from J; bases not matched to a gene: 14. The CDR3 sequence is 16 residues long. CDR3 in amino acids: CASSPADDRDREKLFF. In nucleotides, the CDR3 is TGTGCCAGCAGCCCCGCGGATGACAGGGACCGCGAAAAACTGTTTTTT.

The chain links TRBV12-5 to TRBJ2-3, with 8 bases lining up with TRBD2. The CDR3 covers 14 residues. Unmatched junction bases numbered 3, after V lost 6 bases and J lost 1 base. Germline-derived CDR1 and CDR2 are LGHNT and FRNRAP. The CDR3 nucleotides are TGTGCTAGTGGAAAAGCGGGGGGCACAGATACGCAGTATTTT. This gives the protein CASGKAGGTDTQYF.

The table lists this clonotype with a few counts. DNA for the CDR3: TGTGCCAGCAGTTTATTGCGGGGGGCTTATGGCTACACCTTC. It yields the protein CASSLLRGAYGYTF. The chain has TRBV28 and TRBJ1-2; D might be TRBD1 (6 bases). V was shortened by 1 base and J by 5 bases, with 11 bases between the two germline ends. The CDR3 length is 14 residues. The germline gives CDR1 MDHEN, CDR2 SYDVKM.

This clonotype was picked up a small number of times. An end of the junction differs from the germline gene, which may be a read error. Here the CDR3 DNA reads TGTGCCAGCAGTAACTCCGGGACAGGGTTCAGCAATCAGCCCCAGCATTTT. The encoded protein is CASSNSGTGFSNQPQHF. The chain has TRBV6-5 and TRBJ1-5, with 9 bases identical to TRBD1. This CDR3 contains 17 residues. The germline CDR1 and CDR2 sequences are MNHEY and SVGAGI.

The chain carries TRBV6-1 and TRBJ2-3; D is undetermined. The CDR3 covers 13 residues. CDR1 MNHNS and CDR2 SASEGT come from the germline V gene. Trimming shortened V by 5 bases and J by 5 bases, and 11 bases separated the two germline ends. For the CDR3, the DNA is TGTGCCAGCAGTTATGGAAGGCAAGATACGCAGTATTTT. Amino acids: CASSYGRQDTQYF.

The chain has TRBV6-6 and TRBJ1-5, with D hard to call. Trimming removed 2 bases from V and 1 base from J, with 6 bases in between. Germline CDR1 reads MNHNY; CDR2 reads SVGAGI (reference sequence). This CDR3 has 14 residues. CDR3 sequence reads: CASSYGESNQPQHF. The CDR3 DNA is TGTGCCAGCAGTTACGGGGAGAGCAATCAGCCCCAGCATTTT.

The chain has TRBV20-1 and TRBJ2-5, with TRBD1 as a possible D gene (6 bases). The CDR3 has 14 amino acids. CDR1 is DFQATT and CDR2 is SNEGSKA in the germline V gene (reference sequence). V lost 2 bases and J lost 4, with 14 bases in between. CDR3 in amino acids: CSARRGSRGETQYF. The CDR3 DNA is TGCAGTGCTAGAAGGGGGTCCCGGGGAGAGACCCAGTACTTC.

This clonotype turned up a few times. The chain links TRBV7-2 to TRBJ2-3; D might be TRBD1 (6 bases). CDR3 length: 17 amino acids. V lost 0 bases and J lost 0, with 13 bases in between. The germline gives CDR1 SGHTA, CDR2 FQGNSA. CDR3 residues: CASSLAWDTSSTDTQYF. CDR3 sequence (DNA): TGTGCCAGCAGCTTAGCTTGGGACACATCTAGCACAGATACGCAGTATTTT.

This clonotype was counted only a few times. This chain joins TRBV4-1 and TRBJ2-1, with TRBD2 as a possible D gene (6 bases). V was clipped by 0 bases and J by 6 bases, with 9 bases between them. The CDR3 totals 14 residues. CDR1 is MGHRA and CDR2 is YSYEKL in the germline V gene. The chain's CDR3 is CASSQEISGNEQFF. The CDR3 DNA sequence: TGCGCCAGCAGCCAAGAGATTAGCGGCAATGAGCAGTTCTTC.

The rearrangement links TRBV29-1 to TRBJ1-3; D is unresolved. Per the germline V gene, CDR1 is SQVTM and CDR2 is ANQGSEA. V was pared by 6 bases and J by 0 bases, with 9 bases between. The CDR3 is 13 residues long. CDR3: CSVPGISGNTIYF. CDR3 nucleotide sequence: TGCAGCGTCCCCGGGATCTCTGGAAACACCATATATTTT.

The chain couples TRBV6-5 to TRBJ2-3; D possibly matches TRBD1 or TRBD2 (5 bases each). There are 15 residues in the CDR3. Per the germline V gene, CDR1 is MNHEY and CDR2 is SVGAGI. V was cut by 3 bases and J by 2 bases, with 12 bases left in between. CDR3 coding DNA: TGTGCCAGCAGTTATGGGACGAGCTACACAGATACGCAGTATTTT. This translates into CASSYGTSYTDTQYF.

This clonotype showed up just a few times. The rearrangement uses TRBV20-1 and TRBJ2-5; 11 nucleotides agree with TRBD2. CDR3 length: 12 residues. Looked up from germline, CDR1 is DFQATT and CDR2 is SNEGSKA (reference sequence). The CDR3 nucleotides read TGCAGCTCAAGGACTAGCGGGGAGACCCAGTACTTC. It yields the protein CSSRTSGETQYF.

The table lists this clonotype with a few counts. CDR3 bases: TGTGCTAGTGGCCAGGGGGGCGCGGAGACCCAGTACTTC. Translation gives CASGQGGAETQYF. V usage is TRBV12-5 and J usage is TRBJ2-5; TRBD1 is a possible D gene (7 bases). CDR3 length: 13 residues. Germline V gene data show CDR1 as LGHNT and CDR2 as FRNRAP. Trimming removed 6 bases at V and 5 bases at J, with 13 bases between.

At least ten counts were recorded for this clonotype. The chain is built from TRBV7-2 and TRBJ2-1; TRBD1 matches at 10 bases. The CDR3 has 14 amino acids. Per germline, CDR1 SGHTA and CDR2 FQGNSA. Trimming removed 5 bases from V and 11 bases from J; junction bases left unmatched: 9. The CDR3 loop reads CASSRDRGWGQQFF. CDR3 bases: TGTGCCAGCAGCCGGGACAGGGGCTGGGGACAGCAGTTCTTC.